A selection of T cell receptor beta chains follows, all from one sample in a study of blood T cell repertoires in COVID-19. Sequencing was performed with immunoSEQ multiplex PCR; in TCRdb, only in-frame clones are kept and a portion is missing. Among 60,000 to 65,000 clones listed, more than 75% were seen once. Material: peripheral blood. These receptors all stem from an elderly woman with acute or convalescent COVID-19. Each CDR3 is given with its conserved first and last residue. Fields, in order: clone size, J gene, D gene, V gene, CDR3 protein, CDR3 DNA. The D gene is left open where the match is weak. Size values are once, few and many counts, or a class for expanded clones, and some rows have none.

-	TRBJ2-2	-	TRBV21-1	CASSKPRQAANTGELFF	TGTGCCAGCAGCAAACCAAGACAGGCCGCGAACACCGGGGAGCTGTTTTTT
few	TRBJ2-1	-	TRBV2	CASSYAGAGEQFF	TGTGCCAGCAGTTATGCAGGGGCGGGTGAGCAGTTCTTC
-	TRBJ2-6	-	TRBV6-5	CASSYRGSGANVLTF	TGTGCCAGCAGTTACCGGGGCTCTGGGGCCAACGTCCTGACTTTC
-	TRBJ1-2	TRBD1	TRBV4-3	CASSHVGTGSDYGYTF	TGCGCCAGCAGCCATGTCGGGACAGGGAGTGACTATGGCTACACCTTC
-	TRBJ2-2	-	TRBV2	CASSRVRTGELFF	TGTGCCAGCAGCAGGGTTCGCACCGGGGAGCTGTTTTTT
few	TRBJ1-1	TRBD1	TRBV28	CASFRRGLNTEAFF	TGTGCCAGCTTTAGGAGGGGGCTGAACACTGAAGCTTTCTTT
-	TRBJ2-1	TRBD2	TRBV27	CASRPLAGGDNEQFF	TGTGCCAGCAGACCACTAGCGGGGGGGGACAATGAGCAGTTCTTC
-	TRBJ2-2	TRBD1	TRBV6-5	CASTTTGPGELFF	TGTGCCAGCACTACGACAGGGCCCGGGGAGCTGTTTTTT
-	TRBJ2-2	-	TRBV4-3	CASSQVQNTGELFF	TGCGCCAGCAGCCAAGTCCAGAACACCGGGGAGCTGTTTTTT
-	TRBJ2-7	TRBD2	TRBV15	CATSRMGTSGSEQYF	TGTGCCACCAGCAGAATGGGCACTAGCGGAAGTGAGCAGTACTTC
once	TRBJ2-7	-	TRBV24-1	CATGAGVEPYEQYF	TGTGCCACCGGAGCGGGCGTTGAACCCTACGAGCAGTACTTC
-	TRBJ1-1	TRBD1	TRBV6-1	CASSEAGTVLNTEAFF	TGTGCCAGCAGTGAAGCAGGGACAGTCCTGAACACTGAAGCTTTCTTT
-	TRBJ1-1	-	TRBV29-1	CSVDPRGGRGDTEAFF	TGCAGCGTTGACCCTAGGGGGGGGCGGGGTGACACTGAAGCTTTCTTT
-	TRBJ2-1	-	TRBV3-1/TRBV3-2	CASSQAREQFF	TGTGCCAGCAGCCAAGCTAGAGAGCAGTTCTTC
-	TRBJ1-2	TRBD1	TRBV7-2	CASSSRTGGGYGYTF	TGTGCCAGCAGCTCGCGGACAGGGGGCGGCTATGGCTACACCTTC
many	TRBJ2-1	TRBD1	TRBV27	CASSSLQGAGYNEQFF	TGTGCCAGCAGTTCCCTACAGGGGGCGGGATACAATGAGCAGTTCTTC
once	TRBJ2-3	TRBD1	TRBV27	CASRDRGSTDTQYF	TGTGCCAGCAGGGACAGGGGTAGTACAGATACGCAGTATTTT
-	TRBJ1-1	-	TRBV28	CASSLWGRAVTEAFF	TGTGCCAGCAGTTTGTGGGGCAGGGCGGTCACTGAAGCTTTCTTT
few	TRBJ2-7	TRBD2	TRBV24-1	CATSVLGGAGGTYEQYF	TGTGCCACCAGTGTCCTCGGGGGGGCGGGAGGTACCTACGAGCAGTACTTC
-	TRBJ2-1	TRBD2	TRBV7-8	CASSVPGLVYEQFF	TGTGCCAGCAGCGTCCCGGGACTAGTTTATGAGCAGTTCTTC
-	TRBJ2-1	TRBD1	TRBV19	CASSGWDRLSEQFF	TGTGCCAGTAGTGGGTGGGACAGGCTGAGTGAGCAGTTCTTC
few	TRBJ1-3	TRBD1	TRBV6-5	CASNHDRDRRNTIYF	TGTGCCAGCAACCATGACAGGGACCGTCGAAACACCATATATTTT
-	TRBJ1-4	-	TRBV2	CASTPTGEKLFF	TGTGCCAGCACTCCTACGGGGGAAAAACTGTTTTTT
-	TRBJ1-5	-	TRBV19	CASSGSYSNQPQHF	TGTGCCAGTAGTGGCAGTTATAGCAATCAACCCCAGCATTTT
-	TRBJ2-1	TRBD2	TRBV6-5	CASTGLAPPNEQFF	TGTGCCAGCACCGGACTAGCCCCTCCCAATGAGCAGTTCTTC
-	TRBJ2-3	-	TRBV7-3	CASSSTASTDTQYF	TGTGCCAGCAGCTCAACGGCTAGTACAGATACGCAGTATTTT
-	TRBJ2-1	-	TRBV14	CASSQGVTSYNEQFF	TGTGCCAGCAGCCAGGGCGTGACGTCCTACAATGAGCAGTTCTTC
-	TRBJ2-7	-	TRBV30	CAWSTGGDEQYF	TGTGCCTGGAGCACGGGGGGCGACGAGCAGTACTTC
-	TRBJ2-7	TRBD1	TRBV5-1	CASSRQGRGEQYF	TGCGCCAGCAGCCGACAGGGAAGAGGGGAGCAGTACTTC
-	TRBJ2-7	TRBD1	TRBV18	CASSPGRAGGMNEQYF	TGTGCCAGCTCACCAGGCAGGGCAGGGGGCATGAACGAGCAGTACTTC
-	TRBJ1-2	-	TRBV5-6	CASSLSLLGYTF	TGTGCCAGCAGCTTGAGTCTTCTAGGCTACACCTTC
once	TRBJ1-3	-	TRBV7-6	CASSLSSGWASGNTIYF	TGTGCCAGCAGCTTAAGTTCAGGTTGGGCCTCTGGAAACACCATATATTTT
-	TRBJ2-2	-	TRBV3-1/TRBV3-2	CASSQEGVDTGELFF	TGTGCCAGCAGCCAAGAGGGAGTGGACACCGGGGAGCTGTTTTTT
-	TRBJ1-1	TRBD1	TRBV15	CATDRGGNTEAFF	TGTGCCACGGACAGGGGGGGGAACACTGAAGCTTTCTTT
-	TRBJ2-1	TRBD2	TRBV14	CASSQDIQGGRMQFF	TGTGCCAGCAGCCAAGATATTCAGGGCGGGAGGATGCAGTTCTTC
-	TRBJ2-1	-	TRBV19	CASSTSSGSYNEQFF	TGTGCCAGTAGTACAAGTAGCGGATCCTACAATGAGCAGTTCTTC
-	TRBJ1-6	-	TRBV6-5	CASSYSDPGYNSPLHF	TGTGCCAGCAGTTACTCAGACCCAGGCTATAATTCACCCCTCCACTTT
many	TRBJ1-2	-	TRBV11-2	CASSLATGYGYTF	TGTGCCAGCAGCTTAGCAACAGGCTATGGCTACACCTTC
once	TRBJ2-1	-	TRBV21-1	CASSKKAGSDAEQFF	TGTGCCAGCAGCAAAAAAGCCGGGAGTGACGCTGAGCAGTTCTTC
-	TRBJ2-5	TRBD2	TRBV5-1	CASSLAGTSEETQYF	TGCGCCAGCAGCTTGGCCGGGACTAGCGAGGAGACCCAGTACTTC
-	TRBJ2-2	-	TRBV7-3	CASSWGGTGELFF	TGTGCCAGCAGCTGGGGAGGCACCGGGGAGCTGTTTTTT
-	TRBJ1-4	-	TRBV6-2/TRBV6-3	CASSLEGYNEKLFF	TGTGCCAGCAGTCTTGAGGGTTATAATGAAAAACTGTTTTTT
-	TRBJ1-1	TRBD1	TRBV7-3	CASSLGQGMNTEAFF	TGTGCCAGCAGCTTAGGACAGGGGATGAACACTGAAGCTTTCTTT
-	TRBJ2-5	TRBD1	TRBV28	CASSTGTGGAETQYF	TGTGCCAGCAGCACCGGGACAGGGGGCGCGGAGACCCAGTACTTC
once	TRBJ1-4	TRBD1	TRBV5-1	CASSSSTGGGIEKLFF	TGCGCCAGCAGCTCCTCAACAGGGGGCGGGATTGAAAAACTGTTTTTT
-	TRBJ1-4	-	TRBV28	CASSLAPGVANEKLFF	TGTGCCAGCAGCCTGGCCCCGGGAGTAGCTAATGAAAAACTGTTTTTT
-	TRBJ2-3	TRBD2	TRBV5-4	CASSGATSGRPDTQYF	TGTGCCAGCAGCGGGGCGACTAGCGGGAGACCAGATACGCAGTATTTT
-	TRBJ2-1	-	TRBV5-1	CASSSRGASGGFF	TGCGCCAGCAGCTCCCGGGGGGCGTCTGGCGGGTTCTTC
-	TRBJ2-1	TRBD2	TRBV2	CASGGELAGVEQFF	TGTGCCAGCGGAGGAGAACTAGCGGGAGTCGAGCAGTTCTTC
once	TRBJ1-2	-	TRBV20-1	CSASQPRYHYGYTF	TGCAGTGCTAGTCAACCTAGATATCACTATGGCTACACCTTC